These T cell receptor beta chains were read from a single sample in a study of blood T cell repertoires in COVID-19. Some clones are missing from TCRdb's copy, which holds only in-frame ones; the method was immunoSEQ multiplex PCR. This table has approximately 300,000 clones, roughly 84% appearing once. The specimen sequenced was peripheral blood. These receptor sequences come from a man aged 45-65 years with active or convalescent COVID-19. The CDR3 runs from the conserved cysteine through the conserved F or W. The D gene is left open where the match is weak. Clone size, where shown, is once, few, many, or a class for clones that have expanded.

J gene: TRBJ2-7
clone size: .
V gene: TRBV4-3
D gene: .
CDR3 DNA: TGCGCCAGCAGCCAAGTAGTCGGGGTTGGCGAGCAGTACTTC
CDR3 protein: CASSQVVGVGEQYF

J gene: TRBJ1-2
clone size: .
V gene: TRBV7-9
D gene: TRBD1
CDR3 DNA: TGTGCCAGCAGCTTAGGAGGATCGAGGGGGCTGAATGGCTACACCTTC
CDR3 protein: CASSLGGSRGLNGYTF

J gene: TRBJ2-7
clone size: .
V gene: TRBV7-9
D gene: .
CDR3 DNA: TGTGCCAGCAGCTCAAGTCCCCCGGACACAACCTACGAGCAGTACTTC
CDR3 protein: CASSSSPPDTTYEQYF

J gene: TRBJ1-6
clone size: .
V gene: TRBV6-2/TRBV6-3
D gene: .
CDR3 DNA: TGTGCCAGCAGTTCCAGGGTTGATTCACCCCTCCACTTT
CDR3 protein: CASSSRVDSPLHF

J gene: TRBJ2-7
clone size: few
V gene: TRBV7-8
D gene: .
CDR3 DNA: TGTGCCAGCAGCGCTTACCCCAGCGGACTATACGAGCAGTACTTC
CDR3 protein: CASSAYPSGLYEQYF

J gene: TRBJ1-6
clone size: once
V gene: TRBV29-1
D gene: .
CDR3 DNA: TGCAGCGTTATGGAGGGCCCCTATAATTCACCCCTCCACTTT
CDR3 protein: CSVMEGPYNSPLHF

J gene: TRBJ2-5
clone size: .
V gene: TRBV7-9
D gene: TRBD1
CDR3 DNA: TGTGCCAGCAGCTTAGGGTCCTCTACAGGGGGCTTTGAGACCCAGTACTTC
CDR3 protein: CASSLGSSTGGFETQYF

J gene: TRBJ1-4
clone size: .
V gene: TRBV4-2
D gene: .
CDR3 DNA: TGTGCCAGCAGCGCCAGGGGTGGTGAGGAAAAACTGTTTTTT
CDR3 protein: CASSARGGEEKLFF

J gene: TRBJ2-1
clone size: .
V gene: TRBV4-3
D gene: .
CDR3 DNA: TGCGCCAGCAGCCAAGTCGCAGACTACAATGAGCAGTTCTTC
CDR3 protein: CASSQVADYNEQFF

J gene: TRBJ1-2
clone size: .
V gene: TRBV7-9
D gene: .
CDR3 DNA: TGTGCCAGCAGCTTAGGTCTGTATGGCTACACCTTC
CDR3 protein: CASSLGLYGYTF

J gene: TRBJ1-3
clone size: few
V gene: TRBV10-3
D gene: .
CDR3 DNA: TGTGCCATCAGTGGTCAGGGGACCAACTCTGGAAACACCATATATTTT
CDR3 protein: CAISGQGTNSGNTIYF

J gene: TRBJ2-5
clone size: once
V gene: TRBV7-2
D gene: TRBD2
CDR3 DNA: TGTGCCAGCAGCTCCTATAGCGGGGGGCGACAAGAGATCCAGTACTTC
CDR3 protein: CASSSYSGGRQEIQYF

J gene: TRBJ1-2
clone size: .
V gene: TRBV6-2/TRBV6-3
D gene: TRBD1
CDR3 DNA: TGTGCCAGCAGTGGCGGGACAGCCTCCAATGGCTACACCTTC
CDR3 protein: CASSGGTASNGYTF

J gene: TRBJ2-4
clone size: once
V gene: TRBV7-2
D gene: TRBD1
CDR3 DNA: TGTGCCAGCAGCTTAGGGGACAGGGACATTCAGTACTTC
CDR3 protein: CASSLGDRDIQYF

J gene: TRBJ2-7
clone size: .
V gene: TRBV27
D gene: .
CDR3 DNA: TGTGCCAGCAGCGGGGGGCCCACCTACGAGCAGTACTTC
CDR3 protein: CASSGGPTYEQYF

J gene: TRBJ1-2
clone size: .
V gene: TRBV6-2/TRBV6-3
D gene: .
CDR3 DNA: TGTGCCAGCAGCAACCCCAACGTAGAGAGAGGCTACACCTTC
CDR3 protein: CASSNPNVERGYTF

J gene: TRBJ2-1
clone size: .
V gene: TRBV4-3
D gene: .
CDR3 DNA: TGCGCCAGCAGCCAATGGGAAACTAGCAGGAACAATGAGCAGTTCTTC
CDR3 protein: CASSQWETSRNNEQFF

J gene: TRBJ1-4
clone size: few
V gene: TRBV18
D gene: TRBD1
CDR3 DNA: TGTGCCAGCTCTTCAGGGACAGGGGAGTACGAAAAACTGTTTTTT
CDR3 protein: CASSSGTGEYEKLFF

J gene: TRBJ1-6
clone size: .
V gene: TRBV9
D gene: .
CDR3 DNA: TGTGCCAGCAGCGTCCGCGTGGATAATTCACCCCTCCACTTT
CDR3 protein: CASSVRVDNSPLHF

J gene: TRBJ1-5
clone size: .
V gene: TRBV30
D gene: TRBD1
CDR3 DNA: TGTGCCTGCCGGGACGGTATGCAGGGGGTTAATCAGCCCCAGCATTTT
CDR3 protein: CACRDGMQGVNQPQHF

J gene: TRBJ1-1
clone size: .
V gene: TRBV6-5
D gene: TRBD1
CDR3 DNA: TGTGCCGCTACAACAGGGGCGAACACTGAAGCTTTCTTT
CDR3 protein: CAATTGANTEAFF

J gene: TRBJ1-2
clone size: .
V gene: TRBV28
D gene: TRBD1
CDR3 DNA: TGTGCCAGCACTTCACATTCCGGGACAGCAACTAACTATGGCTACACCTTC
CDR3 protein: CASTSHSGTATNYGYTF

J gene: TRBJ1-1
clone size: .
V gene: TRBV27
D gene: .
CDR3 DNA: TGTGCCAGCAGTTTACCCGGGTATGTAGATATCACTGAAGCTTTCTTT
CDR3 protein: CASSLPGYVDITEAFF

J gene: TRBJ1-2
clone size: once
V gene: TRBV27
D gene: TRBD1
CDR3 DNA: TGTGCCAGCAGTGCGGGACAGGGCTACACCTTC
CDR3 protein: CASSAGQGYTF

J gene: TRBJ2-1
clone size: .
V gene: TRBV19
D gene: TRBD1
CDR3 DNA: TGTGCCAGTAGTCGACGACCGGGACAGAGCTCCTACAATGAGCAGTTCTTC
CDR3 protein: CASSRRPGQSSYNEQFF

J gene: TRBJ1-5
clone size: .
V gene: TRBV6-2/TRBV6-3
D gene: .
CDR3 DNA: TGTGCCAGCAGCCCGACAGGACTTTATAGCAATCAGCCCCAGCATTTT
CDR3 protein: CASSPTGLYSNQPQHF

J gene: TRBJ1-2
clone size: .
V gene: TRBV5-1
D gene: .
CDR3 DNA: TGCGCCAGCAGCGCCGGGACACGCTATGGCTACACCTTC
CDR3 protein: CASSAGTRYGYTF

J gene: TRBJ2-3
clone size: .
V gene: TRBV19
D gene: .
CDR3 DNA: TGTGCCAGTAGTATTCAAGGGGTAACTAGCACAGATACGCAGTATTTT
CDR3 protein: CASSIQGVTSTDTQYF

J gene: TRBJ2-7
clone size: .
V gene: TRBV30
D gene: TRBD1
CDR3 DNA: TGTGCCTGGAGCGGAAAGAGACAGGGGGCGTTCGCCTACGAGCAGTACTTC
CDR3 protein: CAWSGKRQGAFAYEQYF

J gene: TRBJ1-2
clone size: .
V gene: TRBV5-6
D gene: .
CDR3 DNA: TGTGCCAGCAGCTTGGTTGCCGGGGATGGCTACACCTTC
CDR3 protein: CASSLVAGDGYTF

J gene: TRBJ1-5
clone size: .
V gene: TRBV28
D gene: .
CDR3 DNA: TGTGCCAGCAGTTCAGGACAGTTCAATCAGCCCCAGCATTTT
CDR3 protein: CASSSGQFNQPQHF

J gene: TRBJ1-3
clone size: .
V gene: TRBV6-5
D gene: .
CDR3 DNA: TGTGCCAGCAGTTATCGGCAGGGAGGCGGAAACACCATATATTTT
CDR3 protein: CASSYRQGGGNTIYF

J gene: TRBJ2-3
clone size: .
V gene: TRBV2
D gene: TRBD2
CDR3 DNA: TGTGCCAGCAGTGCTCTTCCGACGGGGACTAGCGGGAGATTTGTTATCCCAGATACGCAGTATTTT
CDR3 protein: CASSALPTGTSGRFVIPDTQYF

J gene: TRBJ2-2
clone size: .
V gene: TRBV5-1
D gene: TRBD2
CDR3 DNA: TGCGCCAGCAGCTTGTTTCCTAGCGGCCCGGGGGAGCTGTTTTTT
CDR3 protein: CASSLFPSGPGELFF

J gene: TRBJ1-5
clone size: .
V gene: TRBV12-3/TRBV12-4
D gene: .
CDR3 DNA: TGTGCCACACAGGGTCTAGACAATCAGCCCCAGCATTTT
CDR3 protein: CATQGLDNQPQHF

J gene: TRBJ1-1
clone size: .
V gene: TRBV11-3
D gene: .
CDR3 DNA: TGTGCCAGCAGCTTAGGTAGCGCGAACACTGAAGCTTTCTTT
CDR3 protein: CASSLGSANTEAFF

J gene: TRBJ2-5
clone size: once
V gene: TRBV25-1
D gene: TRBD1
CDR3 DNA: TGTGCCAGCAGTACCCCGGGACAGGTCTCAGAGACCCAGTACTTC
CDR3 protein: CASSTPGQVSETQYF

J gene: TRBJ1-5
clone size: .
V gene: TRBV10-2
D gene: TRBD1
CDR3 DNA: TGCGCCAGCAGCCTGACAGGGGGATTGGGGCAGCCCCAGCATTTT
CDR3 protein: CASSLTGGLGQPQHF

J gene: TRBJ2-5
clone size: .
V gene: TRBV24-1
D gene: .
CDR3 DNA: TGTGCCACCAGTGCGGACAAAACGGTGCAAGAGACCCAGTACTTC
CDR3 protein: CATSADKTVQETQYF

J gene: TRBJ1-5
clone size: few
V gene: TRBV19
D gene: .
CDR3 DNA: TGTGCCAGTAGTGTCACCGCCGGGGGATTTCCCGACAGCAATCAGCCCCAGCATTTT
CDR3 protein: CASSVTAGGFPDSNQPQHF

J gene: TRBJ2-4
clone size: .
V gene: TRBV29-1
D gene: TRBD2
CDR3 DNA: TGCAGCGTAGGCACTAGCGGGACGCGAAACATTCAGTACTTC
CDR3 protein: CSVGTSGTRNIQYF

J gene: TRBJ2-7
clone size: .
V gene: TRBV29-1
D gene: TRBD1
CDR3 DNA: TGCAGCGTGTGGACAGGGGAGGGATACGAGCAGTACTTC
CDR3 protein: CSVWTGEGYEQYF

J gene: TRBJ2-7
clone size: .
V gene: TRBV27
D gene: .
CDR3 DNA: TGTGCCAGCAGTTTGGCACTAGCCTCCTACGAGCAGTACTTC
CDR3 protein: CASSLALASYEQYF

J gene: TRBJ1-2
clone size: .
V gene: TRBV24-1
D gene: .
CDR3 DNA: TGTGCCACCAGTGATTTACAGGACCCCGGGGGCTACACCTTC
CDR3 protein: CATSDLQDPGGYTF

J gene: TRBJ1-3
clone size: .
V gene: TRBV7-8
D gene: TRBD1
CDR3 DNA: TGTGCCAGCAGCCAGACGGGACAGAGAAACACCATATATTTT
CDR3 protein: CASSQTGQRNTIYF